This T cell receptor beta chain derives from a study of cytomegalovirus exposure and HLA in healthy donors. In regard to this clone: What it binds is unknown.

Method: immunoSEQ multiplex PCR; TCRdb's copy keeps in-frame clones and lacks some. Among roughly 120,000 clones listed, 88% were seen once. Study-level findings and limits: In vitro checks showed that a few CMV-associated chains really do target CMV antigens.

V shed 4 bases and J 4 bases; nucleotides not matched to a gene: 6. CDR3 length equals 15 residues. Per the germline V gene, CDR1 is SGHTA and CDR2 is FQGTGA. The source of this sequence is a woman aged 18-29 years in good health and CMV-seronegative. This chain joins TRBV7-3 and TRBJ2-3; 9 bases are shared with TRBD2. The sequenced sample was PBMCs. CDR3 loop: CASSSGLALADTQYF. CDR3 bases: TGTGCCAGCAGCTCCGGACTAGCGTTGGCAGATACGCAGTATTTT.